The next 7 T cell receptor beta chains were all read from a single sample in a study of control samples from healthy donors and cancer patients (TCRdb year 2020). The library was produced with the immunoSEQ multiplex PCR assay. The clones in this table, taken by TCRdb from immuneACCESS, are in-frame only. Not every clone is retained; where verified, under half of the shortfall comes from an unresolved V gene, and the cause of the rest is unknown. A total of 150,000 to 200,000 clones appear in this sample, 88% of them only once. 4.9% of the sample is in the top ten clones. Sequencing was performed on blood. The receptors here all came from a woman in her 30s in good health.

The chain is built from TRBV5-1 and TRBJ2-7, with D tentatively TRBD1 (7 bases). The CDR3 runs to 16 residues. V was shortened by 5 bases and J by 2 bases, with 20 bases between the two germline ends. Germline assignment: CDR1 SGHRS and CDR2 YFSETQ. In DNA form, the CDR3 reads TGCGCCAGCAGTGTTGCGGGGACAGCCTCTCCCTACGAGCAGTACTTC. Its protein product is CASSVAGTASPYEQYF.

The chain joins TRBV7-8 to TRBJ2-6; D could derive from TRBD1 or TRBD2 (5 bases each). V was cut by 1 base and J by 3 bases, with 13 bases left in between. The V gene's germline CDR1 is SGHVS and CDR2 FQNEAQ. The CDR3 extends over 17 amino acids. CDR3 amino acids: CASSLVTWGIGANVLTF. The CDR3 DNA sequence: TGTGCCAGCAGCTTAGTAACTTGGGGGATTGGGGCCAACGTCCTGACTTTC.

This chain uses TRBV10-3 with TRBJ1-2, with TRBD1 matching over 8 bases. The CDR3 is 13 residues long. Germline CDR1 reads ENHRY; CDR2 reads SYGVKD. Trimming at V came to 6 bases and at J to 8 bases, leaving 8 bases not matched to a gene. Here the CDR3 reads CAIRDTGGRGYTF. The CDR3 nucleotides are TGTGCCATCAGGGATACAGGGGGAAGGGGCTACACCTTC.

The chain has TRBV24-1 and TRBJ2-2; the D gene is possibly TRBD2 (5 bases). Germline V gene sequence: CDR1 KGHDR, CDR2 SFDVKD. The CDR3 loop spans 16 amino acids. V was clipped by 4 bases and J by 4 bases, with 15 bases between them. In DNA form, the CDR3 reads TGTGCCACCAGTGACTCAGACGGAGGTGTCACCGGGGAGCTGTTTTTT. Its protein is CATSDSDGGVTGELFF.

The sample holds one count of this clone. The chain links TRBV3-1 (or the pseudogene TRBV3-2) to TRBJ1-6, with unresolved D. The CDR3 is made up of 14 amino acids. Germline CDR1 is LGHDT and CDR2 is YNNKEL (reference sequence). V shed 2 bases and J shed 5 bases, with 7 bases lying between them. The CDR3 sequence is CASSQWADNSPLHF. The CDR3, as DNA: TGTGCCAGCAGCCAATGGGCTGATAATTCACCCCTCCACTTT.

The rearrangement links TRBV12-3 or TRBV12-4 to TRBJ1-2, with TRBD1 identical over 8 bases. This CDR3 spans 13 amino acids. The trim removed 6 bases at V and 4 bases at J, leaving 4 bases unmatched. CDR3 nucleotides: TGTGCCAGCAGACCAGGGGGCGGCTATGGCTACACCTTC. Encoded protein: CASRPGGGYGYTF.

The rearrangement joins TRBV5-1 to TRBJ2-7; 7 nucleotides align to TRBD2. The CDR3 sequence is 14 residues long. Looked up from germline, CDR1 is SGHRS and CDR2 is YFSETQ. Trimming took 0 bases from V and 3 from J; bases not matched to a gene: 3. CDR3 nucleotides: TGCGCCAGCAGCTTGGTGGGGGGGAGCTACGAGCAGTACTTC. Residues: CASSLVGGSYEQYF.